This T cell receptor beta chain comes out of a study of blood T cell repertoires in COVID-19. Study-wide background: Samples came from the United States, Italy and Spain, spanning acute and convalescent COVID-19. Sample material is recorded as cDNA or gDNA derived from T cells, B-cell-depleted T cells, or PBMCs.

During active infection, Seattle patients enrolled and were then monitored through disease. The length of the CDR3 is 15 residues. The ends lost 3 bases at V and 7 bases at J; junction bases unmatched: 6. CDR1 and CDR2 from the germline V gene are LNHDA and SQIVND (reference sequence). In the original workflow: Amplification of reference gene primers was used by the study to estimate nucleated cell counts. Only in-frame clones appear in the TCRdb table, and some are missing; sequencing was by immunoSEQ multiplex PCR. V and J calls and clone size are those listed in that table; D and trimming were worked out from the DNA. The table has 150,000 to 200,000 clones, about 76% seen once; the top ten hold approximately 6%.

Sequencing was done on a sample of peripheral blood. This chain links TRBV19 with TRBJ1-4; 9 bases fit TRBD1. The sequence was obtained from a woman in her thirties or forties with COVID-19, enrolled during active disease. CDR3 bases: TGTGCCAGTAGTATGGGGACAGGGAATAGTGAAAAACTGTTTTTT. It encodes CASSMGTGNSEKLFF. Together with reference TRBV19 and TRBJ1-4, the CDR3 gives the full variable domain: DGGITQSPKYLFRKEGQNVTLSCEQNLNHDAMYWYRQDPGQGLRLIYYSQIVNDFQKGDIAEGYSVSREKKESFPLTVTSAQKNPTAFYLCASSMGTGNSEKLFFGSGTQLSVL.